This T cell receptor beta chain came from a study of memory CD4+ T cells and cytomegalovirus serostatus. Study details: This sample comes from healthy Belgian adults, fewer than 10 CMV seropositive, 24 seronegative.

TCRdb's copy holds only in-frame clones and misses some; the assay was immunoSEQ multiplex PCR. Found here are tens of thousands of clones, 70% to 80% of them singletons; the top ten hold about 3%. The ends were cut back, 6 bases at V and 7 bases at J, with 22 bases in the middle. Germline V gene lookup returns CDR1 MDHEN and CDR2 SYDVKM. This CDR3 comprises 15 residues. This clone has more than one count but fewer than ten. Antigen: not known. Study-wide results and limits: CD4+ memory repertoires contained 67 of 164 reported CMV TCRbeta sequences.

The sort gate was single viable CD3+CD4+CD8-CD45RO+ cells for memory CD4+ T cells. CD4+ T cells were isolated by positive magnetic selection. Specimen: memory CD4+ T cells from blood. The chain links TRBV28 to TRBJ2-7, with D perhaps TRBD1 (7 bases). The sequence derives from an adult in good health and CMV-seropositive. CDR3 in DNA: TGTGCCAGCAGCGCCGAGACAGGGCGGAGGGGAGAGCAGTACTTC. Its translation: CASSAETGRRGEQYF. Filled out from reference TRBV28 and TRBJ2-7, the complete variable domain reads DVKVTQSSRYLVKRTGEKVFLECVQDMDHENMFWYRQDPGLGLRLIYFSYDVKMKEKGDIPEGYSVSREKKERFSLILESASTNQTSMYLCASSAETGRRGEQYFGPGTRLTVT.